A single sample gave rise to the 9 T cell receptor beta chains below, sequenced in a study of cytomegalovirus exposure and HLA in healthy donors. This PCR relied on a set of 60 Vbeta primers and 13 Jbeta primers. Produced via immunoSEQ multiplex PCR; TCRdb's table is partial and in-frame only. Among 100,000 to 120,000 clones, 76% were seen once, and the ten largest hold over 10%. The sample taken for sequencing was PBMCs. These receptor sequences come from a man aged 25-45 years in good health and CMV-seropositive.

The chain links TRBV18 to TRBJ1-1; no definite D call. Trimming took 2 bases from V and 1 from J, leaving 11 bases between them. The CDR3 is 15 amino acids. Looked up from germline, CDR1 is KGHSH and CDR2 is LQKENI. This CDR3 reads CASSPEGAPNTEAFF. The CDR3 coding sequence is TGTGCCAGCTCACCAGAGGGCGCTCCGAACACTGAAGCTTTCTTT.

V and J are TRBV23-1 and TRBJ1-2; the match to TRBD1 covers 8 bases. TRBV23-1 is identified as an open reading frame with a role that is uncertain. The V gene end was trimmed by 8 bases and the J gene end by 8 bases; junction bases not matched to a gene: 13. The CDR3 consists of 14 residues. The CDR3 coding sequence is TGCGCCAGCGCTAACAGGGGGAGGGTATTGGGCTACACCTTC. Translation gives CASANRGRVLGYTF.

This chain links TRBV4-1 with TRBJ2-7; 7 bases agree with TRBD2. Germline V gives CDR1 MGHRA, CDR2 YSYEKL. V shed 0 bases, J shed 2 bases, and the junction held 10 bases outside the gene matches. The CDR3 is 17 amino acids. CDR3 sequence: CASSQDSGGAWPYEQYF. In nucleotides, the CDR3 is TGCGCCAGCAGCCAAGACTCGGGGGGAGCATGGCCCTACGAGCAGTACTTC.

The genes are TRBV7-9 and TRBJ2-1, with TRBD2 as a possible D gene (6 bases). V was trimmed by 5 bases and J by 2 bases, leaving 13 bases between them. CDR1 is SEHNR and CDR2 is FQNEAQ in the germline V gene (reference sequence). The CDR3 runs to 15 residues. The CDR3 coding sequence is TGTGCCAGCAGCCGGGAGCGGGCGGCCTACAATGAGCAGTTCTTC. This gives the protein CASSRERAAYNEQFF.

Only a few counts were recorded for this clone. CDR3 nucleotides: TGCGCCAGCAGCCAAGAACGGGGGTGGACTGAAGCTTTCTTT. This codes for CASSQERGWTEAFF. This chain links TRBV4-3 with TRBJ1-1; D may be TRBD1 (5 bases). Trimming took off 0 bases at V and 5 bases at J, with 10 bases between the two ends. This CDR3 region has 14 residues. Per the germline V gene, CDR1 is LGHNA and CDR2 is YSLEER.

The chain carries TRBV30 and TRBJ2-2; 9 bases map to TRBD2. In germline, CDR1 is GTSNPN, CDR2 SVGIG (reference sequence). The CDR3 length is 16 residues. V lost 3 bases, J lost 5 bases, and 10 bases stayed unmatched. CDR3 in amino acids: CAWSAGGQVHTGELFF. CDR3 DNA: TGTGCCTGGAGCGCGGGGGGGCAAGTACATACCGGGGAGCTGTTTTTT.

V usage is TRBV18 and J usage is TRBJ1-4, with D unresolved. The length of the CDR3 is 14 residues. Between the trimmed V and J ends, which lost 6 bases and 7 bases, there was a span of 15 bases. Germline V gene data show CDR1 as KGHSH and CDR2 as LQKENI. The CDR3 spells CASSRGSSGEKLFF. The CDR3 DNA is TGTGCCAGCTCCCGGGGATCCAGCGGTGAAAAACTGTTTTTT.

V and J are TRBV6-5 and TRBJ1-2, with 7 positions matching TRBD1. This CDR3 region has 15 residues. The V gene's germline CDR1 is MNHEY and CDR2 SVGAGI. V gave up 3 bases and J gave up 0 bases; unmatched junction bases: 4. This chain's CDR3 is CASSYQGGPNYGYTF. The CDR3, as DNA: TGTGCCAGCAGTTATCAGGGGGGCCCTAACTATGGCTACACCTTC.

The V gene is TRBV28, the J gene TRBJ2-1; 16 nucleotides match TRBD2. The CDR3 is 19 amino acids. Germline V gene sequence: CDR1 MDHEN, CDR2 SYDVKM. V dropped 3 bases and J dropped 7; count of bases not matched to a gene: 12. CDR3: CASSFRGTSGGGEGNEQFF. The CDR3 DNA reads as TGTGCCAGCAGTTTCCGCGGGACTAGCGGGGGGGGCGAGGGGAATGAGCAGTTCTTC.